These 22 T cell receptor beta chains came from one sample sequenced in a study of shared clonotypes between healthy human individuals. Here immunoSEQ multiplex PCR was the method, and the copy in TCRdb shows in-frame clones only, minus some. Of approximately 2,200,000 clones listed, around 93% are singletons. Cells designated naive CD8 were CD45RO-negative and were positively selected for CCR7, with terminally differentiated effector memory CD45RA+ cells excluded. Sequenced input: naive CD8+ T cells from PBMCs. These receptor sequences come from a man between 18 and 29 years old in good health. Some clones in this sample may be carry-over from other donors' samples.

The chain joins TRBV5-4 to TRBJ2-3; D is possibly TRBD1 (5 bases). V was trimmed by 2 bases and J by 3 bases, leaving 19 bases between them. Germline V gene data show CDR1 as SGHNT and CDR2 as YYREEE (reference sequence). The CDR3 runs to 17 residues. The CDR3 sequence is CASSLPETDVKTDTQYF. Here the CDR3 DNA reads TGTGCCAGCAGCTTACCCGAGACAGACGTAAAAACAGATACGCAGTATTTT.

The chain employs TRBV27 and TRBJ1-5; D is ambiguous. Germline loops: CDR1 MNHEY, CDR2 SMNVEV (reference sequence). CDR3 length equals 15 residues. Trimming removed 7 bases at V and 1 base at J, with 14 bases between. CDR3 in amino acids: CASIPTGVSNQPQHF. The CDR3, as DNA: TGTGCCAGCATCCCTACCGGGGTGAGCAATCAGCCCCAGCATTTT.

V and J are TRBV5-1 and TRBJ2-5; 7 bases are a match to TRBD1. Per the germline V gene, CDR1 is SGHRS and CDR2 is YFSETQ. This CDR3 spans 17 amino acids. V lost 4 bases and J lost 5; bases outside the gene matches: 17. CDR3 DNA: TGCGCCAGCAGCACAGACCCTCAGACAGGGCATGGGGAGACCCAGTACTTC. Protein product: CASSTDPQTGHGETQYF.

Notes on this clone: Compared with germline, one end of the junction differs, possibly owing to a read error. V usage is TRBV28 and J usage is TRBJ1-4; D perhaps matches TRBD1 (5 bases). CDR3 length: 15 residues. Germline assignment: CDR1 MDHEN and CDR2 SYDVKM. The CDR3 nucleotides are TGTGCCAGCAGGGGAGATTTAGGGGATACTGAAAATCTGTTTTTT. It specifies CASRGDLGDTENLFF.

This rearrangement joins TRBV19 to TRBJ1-5; D is possibly TRBD1 (5 bases). V lost 4 bases to trimming and J lost 3 bases, with 7 bases between them. This CDR3 comprises 13 residues. Germline CDR1 and CDR2: LNHDA and SQIVND (reference sequence). The CDR3 region is CASSSRVNQPQHF. Here the CDR3 DNA reads TGTGCCAGTAGTAGCAGGGTCAATCAGCCCCAGCATTTT.

The chain links TRBV4-1 to TRBJ2-7, with unresolved D. The CDR3 has 13 residues. Germline CDR1 is MGHRA and CDR2 is YSYEKL. V gave up 2 bases and J gave up 6 bases, with 11 bases separating them. The CDR3 DNA reads as TGCGCCAGCAGCCAACCCCCTTGGGGCGAGCAGTACTTC. It yields the protein CASSQPPWGEQYF.

J is TRBJ2-1 and V is TRBV7-3; D is uncertain. The germline V and J ends were trimmed by 6 bases and 0 bases, with 12 bases remaining between them. The CDR3 totals 15 residues. CDR1 is SGHTA and CDR2 is FQGTGA in the germline V gene. As DNA, the CDR3 is TGTGCCAGCAGTGTAGCCCGCAGCTCCTACAATGAGCAGTTCTTC. This gives the protein CASSVARSSYNEQFF.

V usage is TRBV4-3 and J usage is TRBJ1-2; perhaps TRBD1 as D (5 bases). This CDR3 has 17 residues. The V and J ends lost 0 bases and 6 bases respectively, with 20 bases between them. Germline V gene sequence: CDR1 LGHNA, CDR2 YSLEER. DNA of the CDR3: TGCGCCAGCAGCCAAGATGTGTTCCCCGACAGACCCGATGGCTACACCTTC. Translation gives CASSQDVFPDRPDGYTF.

The chain carries TRBV7-9 and TRBJ2-1; D ambiguous. The germline gives CDR1 SEHNR, CDR2 FQNEAQ (reference sequence). V lost 4 bases to trimming and J lost 5 bases, with 18 bases between them. The CDR3 extends over 16 amino acids. The CDR3 sequence is CASSSPPSPANNEQFF. For the CDR3, the DNA is TGTGCCAGCAGCTCGCCCCCGTCCCCGGCCAACAATGAGCAGTTCTTC.

This clone was picked up one time. V is TRBV7-8 and J is TRBJ2-7, with 7 bases that match TRBD1. The germline V gene encodes CDR1 SGHVS and CDR2 FQNEAQ. There are 15 residues in the CDR3. The ends lost 4 bases at V and 3 bases at J; junction bases unmatched: 9. CDR3 sequence (DNA): TGTGCCAGCAGCTCCCGGGACAGTGCAGACTACGAGCAGTACTTC. Protein: CASSSRDSADYEQYF.

The rearrangement links TRBV30 to TRBJ1-2; D is unresolved. The CDR3 totals 11 residues. Germline V gene lookup returns CDR1 GTSNPN and CDR2 SVGIG (reference sequence). Deletions cut 4 bases from V and 1 base from J, with 4 bases between. This CDR3 reads CAWTVNYGYTF. CDR3 coding DNA: TGTGCCTGGACAGTTAACTATGGCTACACCTTC.

This chain joins TRBV15 and TRBJ2-1; 8 bases map to TRBD1. Germline V gene lookup returns CDR1 LNHNV and CDR2 YYDKDF (reference sequence). The trim removed 5 bases at V and 9 bases at J, leaving 12 bases unmatched. CDR3 length equals 15 residues. The CDR3 bases are TGTGCCACCAGCGGGTCAAGACAGGGGCGGAGTGAGCAGTTCTTC. This gives the protein CATSGSRQGRSEQFF.

V usage is TRBV28 and J usage is TRBJ2-1; TRBD1 matches 7 bases. V gave up 4 bases and J gave up 4 bases; unmatched junction bases: 7. The CDR3 has 15 residues. CDR1 and CDR2 from the germline V gene are MDHEN and SYDVKM. The CDR3 nucleotides are TGTGCCAGCAGTTCCCCTCGGACAGGATACAATGAGCAGTTCTTC. Translation gives CASSSPRTGYNEQFF.

CDR3 DNA sequence: TGCGCCAGCAGCCCTGGACAGGGGTTGGGTCAGCCCCAGCATTTT. Its protein product is CASSPGQGLGQPQHF. This chain uses TRBV5-1 with TRBJ1-5; 9 bases are shared with TRBD1. The V gene's germline CDR1 is SGHRS and CDR2 YFSETQ. The J segment lost 6 bases and the V segment lost 4 bases, leaving 8 bases of the junction unmatched. The CDR3 runs 15 residues.

V is TRBV7-6 and J is TRBJ2-5; 13 bases map to TRBD2. The CDR3 is 17 amino acids. Germline assignment: CDR1 SGHVS and CDR2 FNYEAQ. Germline trimming cut 5 bases from V and 5 bases from J; bases unmatched to any gene: 11. CDR3 region: CASSPRTSGSGMETQYF. In nucleotides, the CDR3 is TGTGCCAGCAGCCCCCGGACTAGCGGGAGTGGGATGGAGACCCAGTACTTC.

V gene TRBV5-8 combines with J gene TRBJ1-1; 7 bases map to TRBD1. The CDR3 covers 13 residues. The V gene's germline CDR1 is SGHTS and CDR2 YDEGEE. V shed 1 base and J 9 bases; nucleotides not matched to a gene: 6. The CDR3, as DNA: TGTGCCAGCAGCTTGCCCCAGGGGGTCCAAGCTTTCTTT. This gives the protein CASSLPQGVQAFF.

This chain uses TRBV10-3 with TRBJ2-3; 9 positions match TRBD2. The CDR3 runs 18 residues. V shed 2 bases and J 2 bases; nucleotides not matched to a gene: 11. Germline CDR1 is ENHRY and CDR2 is SYGVKD. As DNA, the CDR3 is TGTGCCATCAGTGAGAGGCCCGGGCGGGAGGGCTACACAGATACGCAGTATTTT. Translated: CAISERPGREGYTDTQYF.

J is TRBJ2-7 and V is TRBV2; 14 nucleotides match TRBD2. Germline V CDR1 and CDR2: SNHLY, FYNNEI. Unmatched junction bases numbered 5, after V lost 5 bases and J lost 5 bases. The CDR3 is 15 amino acids. This chain's CDR3 is CASSRGLAGGNEQYF. CDR3 in DNA: TGTGCCAGCAGTCGCGGACTAGCGGGAGGCAACGAGCAGTACTTC.

The chain has TRBV6-1 and TRBJ2-1, with 8 bases identical to TRBD2. The CDR3 runs 16 residues. Germline CDR1 reads MNHNS; CDR2 reads SASEGT. Losses at the gene ends were 0 bases for V and 10 bases for J; bases not matched to a gene: 11. This chain's CDR3 is CASSEAPGGPGGEQFF. The CDR3 DNA reads as TGTGCCAGCAGTGAAGCTCCGGGAGGGCCGGGGGGAGAGCAGTTCTTC.

The gene calls are TRBV2 and TRBJ2-1; 8 positions match TRBD2. The CDR3 runs to 16 residues. From germline, CDR1 is SNHLY and CDR2 FYNNEI. J gave up 5 bases and V 1 base, and 7 bases lay outside the gene matches. In nucleotides, the CDR3 is TGTGCCAGCAGTGAAGGCGGGACTAGTGGGGACAATGAGCAGTTCTTC. This translates into CASSEGGTSGDNEQFF.

V and J are TRBV6-6 and TRBJ2-3; TRBD2 aligns across 9 bases. The ends lost 6 bases at V and 4 bases at J; junction bases unmatched: 8. CDR3 size: 15 residues. Per the germline V gene, CDR1 is MNHNY and CDR2 is SVGAGI (reference sequence). In DNA, the CDR3 is TGTGCCAGCAGCTCCACGGGACTAGCCGCAGATACGCAGTATTTT. Protein: CASSSTGLAADTQYF.

V and J are TRBV19 and TRBJ2-1, with TRBD2 matching over 10 bases. Germline CDR1 is LNHDA and CDR2 is SQIVND (reference sequence). CDR3 length: 15 amino acids. V was pared by 5 bases and J by 4 bases, with 5 bases of the junction left unmatched. In nucleotides, the CDR3 is TGTGCCAGTAGTTCCGGGACTAGCGTTTACAATGAGCAGTTCTTC. Amino acids: CASSSGTSVYNEQFF.